These T cell receptor beta chains were read from a single sample in a study of blood T cell repertoires in COVID-19. Repertoires were generated with immunoSEQ multiplex PCR, while TCRdb's copy carries only in-frame clones and drops some. The repertoire consists of nearly 350,000 clones, with about 83% occurring once and the leading ten covering under 3%. Sample: peripheral blood. The receptor source for this set is a man aged 25-40 years with active or convalescent COVID-19. CDR3s include the opening cysteine and the closing phenylalanine or tryptophan. Fields, in order: J gene, D gene, clone size, V gene, CDR3 protein, CDR3 DNA. A D gene is named only where the DNA matches it firmly. Rows give clone size only sometimes, using once, few, many, or a class for an expanded clone.

J gene: TRBJ2-5; D gene: TRBD2; clone size: -; V gene: TRBV7-2; CDR3 protein: CASSFSGRETQYF; CDR3 DNA: TGTGCCAGCAGTTTTAGCGGGAGGGAGACCCAGTACTTC
J gene: TRBJ2-3; D gene: -; clone size: -; V gene: TRBV5-5; CDR3 protein: CASSHFGAEDTQYF; CDR3 DNA: TGTGCCAGCAGCCACTTTGGGGCGGAGGATACGCAGTATTTT
J gene: TRBJ2-5; D gene: -; clone size: medium-sized; V gene: TRBV12-3/TRBV12-4; CDR3 protein: CASRQGSETQYF; CDR3 DNA: TGTGCCAGCAGACAGGGTTCAGAGACCCAGTACTTC
J gene: TRBJ1-1; D gene: TRBD1; clone size: -; V gene: TRBV4-3; CDR3 protein: CASSRSSPGQGAGGAAFF; CDR3 DNA: TGCGCCAGCAGCCGGTCGTCGCCGGGACAGGGGGCGGGGGGTGCAGCTTTCTTT
J gene: TRBJ1-3; D gene: -; clone size: few; V gene: TRBV18; CDR3 protein: CASSPNTQGNSGNTIYF; CDR3 DNA: TGTGCCAGCTCACCGAATACACAGGGCAATTCTGGAAACACCATATATTTT
J gene: TRBJ2-1; D gene: -; clone size: once; V gene: TRBV6-5; CDR3 protein: CASSPGTNEQFF; CDR3 DNA: TGTGCCAGCTCACCGGGGACAAATGAGCAGTTCTTC
J gene: TRBJ2-7; D gene: TRBD1; clone size: -; V gene: TRBV4-1; CDR3 protein: CASSPDREINEQYF; CDR3 DNA: TGCGCCAGCAGCCCGGACAGGGAAATCAACGAGCAGTACTTC
J gene: TRBJ2-1; D gene: -; clone size: -; V gene: TRBV5-4; CDR3 protein: CASSLKLALSSNEQFF; CDR3 DNA: TGTGCCAGCAGCTTGAAGTTAGCTTTATCGTCCAATGAGCAGTTCTTC
J gene: TRBJ1-1; D gene: TRBD1; clone size: -; V gene: TRBV18; CDR3 protein: CASSLQGAGVMNTEAFF; CDR3 DNA: TGTGCCAGCTCACTGCAGGGGGCTGGAGTCATGAACACTGAAGCTTTCTTT
J gene: TRBJ1-2; D gene: TRBD1; clone size: -; V gene: TRBV28; CDR3 protein: CASRRQGNGYTF; CDR3 DNA: TGTGCCAGCAGGCGACAGGGGAATGGCTACACCTTC
J gene: TRBJ2-3; D gene: TRBD2; clone size: -; V gene: TRBV9; CDR3 protein: CASTPGGGRTDTQYF; CDR3 DNA: TGTGCCAGCACCCCCGGGGGGGGGCGCACAGATACGCAGTATTTT
J gene: TRBJ1-1; D gene: TRBD1; clone size: -; V gene: TRBV7-3; CDR3 protein: CASSRDRGAEAFF; CDR3 DNA: TGTGCCAGCAGCCGGGACAGGGGGGCTGAAGCTTTCTTT
J gene: TRBJ2-2; D gene: TRBD2; clone size: -; V gene: TRBV7-3; CDR3 protein: CASSRSGLAANTGELFF; CDR3 DNA: TGTGCCAGCAGCCGATCGGGACTAGCGGCAAACACCGGGGAGCTGTTTTTT
J gene: TRBJ1-2; D gene: -; clone size: -; V gene: TRBV7-6; CDR3 protein: CASSLSQALWDYGYTF; CDR3 DNA: TGTGCCAGCAGCTTATCACAGGCCCTGTGGGACTATGGCTACACCTTC
J gene: TRBJ2-3; D gene: -; clone size: -; V gene: TRBV30; CDR3 protein: CAWSGERVPGTQYF; CDR3 DNA: TGTGCCTGGAGCGGCGAACGGGTCCCGGGTACGCAGTATTTT
J gene: TRBJ1-4; D gene: -; clone size: once; V gene: TRBV6-5; CDR3 protein: CASSPGSWANEKLFF; CDR3 DNA: TGTGCCAGCAGCCCCGGGAGCTGGGCTAATGAAAAACTGTTTTTT
J gene: TRBJ1-6; D gene: TRBD1; clone size: -; V gene: TRBV6-5; CDR3 protein: CASRNTGQGGSPLHF; CDR3 DNA: TGTGCCAGCAGAAATACCGGACAGGGAGGTTCACCCCTCCACTTT
J gene: TRBJ1-4; D gene: TRBD1; clone size: -; V gene: TRBV25-1; CDR3 protein: CASSRQGAAEKLFF; CDR3 DNA: TGTGCCAGCAGCCGACAGGGGGCTGCTGAAAAACTGTTTTTT
J gene: TRBJ1-4; D gene: -; clone size: -; V gene: TRBV5-6; CDR3 protein: CASSPALSSATNEKLFF; CDR3 DNA: TGTGCCAGCAGCCCCGCCCTGAGTTCGGCAACTAATGAAAAACTGTTTTTT
J gene: TRBJ2-3; D gene: -; clone size: -; V gene: TRBV19; CDR3 protein: CASSRTLSTDTQYF; CDR3 DNA: TGTGCCAGTAGTAGGACTCTAAGCACAGATACGCAGTATTTT
J gene: TRBJ2-7; D gene: -; clone size: -; V gene: TRBV5-5; CDR3 protein: CASSLEGSSYEQYF; CDR3 DNA: TGTGCCAGCAGCTTGGAAGGGAGCTCCTACGAGCAGTACTTC
J gene: TRBJ2-3; D gene: TRBD1; clone size: -; V gene: TRBV10-1; CDR3 protein: CASSGYQSRGQSTDTQYF; CDR3 DNA: TGCGCCAGCAGTGGGTACCAGTCTCGGGGACAGAGCACAGATACGCAGTATTTT
J gene: TRBJ2-5; D gene: TRBD1; clone size: -; V gene: TRBV19; CDR3 protein: CASSTTGGTLETQYF; CDR3 DNA: TGTGCCAGTAGTACCACAGGGGGAACTCTAGAGACCCAGTACTTC
J gene: TRBJ2-1; D gene: TRBD2; clone size: -; V gene: TRBV6-5; CDR3 protein: CASSYILAGLNEQFF; CDR3 DNA: TGTGCCAGCAGTTATATCCTAGCGGGGTTGAATGAGCAGTTCTTC
J gene: TRBJ2-2; D gene: TRBD2; clone size: -; V gene: TRBV7-3; CDR3 protein: CASSQGTSGRTGELFF; CDR3 DNA: TGTGCCAGCAGCCAAGGGACTAGCGGGAGAACCGGGGAGCTGTTTTTT
J gene: TRBJ2-5; D gene: -; clone size: -; V gene: TRBV28; CDR3 protein: CASSLGSNQETQYF; CDR3 DNA: TGTGCCAGCAGTTTAGGCTCAAACCAAGAGACCCAGTACTTC
J gene: TRBJ2-1; D gene: -; clone size: -; V gene: TRBV6-1; CDR3 protein: CASSEELALNEQFF; CDR3 DNA: TGTGCCAGCAGTGAAGAGCTAGCGCTAAATGAGCAGTTCTTC
J gene: TRBJ2-2; D gene: TRBD2; clone size: -; V gene: TRBV7-9; CDR3 protein: CASSSKQTSGNTGELFF; CDR3 DNA: TGTGCCAGCAGTTCTAAACAGACTAGCGGGAACACCGGGGAGCTGTTTTTT
J gene: TRBJ2-1; D gene: TRBD2; clone size: -; V gene: TRBV7-8; CDR3 protein: CASSSRGGTSSYEQFF; CDR3 DNA: TGTGCCAGCAGCTCTAGGGGGGGGACTAGCTCCTATGAGCAGTTCTTC
J gene: TRBJ2-3; D gene: -; clone size: -; V gene: TRBV7-2; CDR3 protein: CASSTDYQTDTQYF; CDR3 DNA: TGTGCCAGCAGTACGGACTACCAGACAGATACGCAGTATTTT
J gene: TRBJ2-3; D gene: TRBD2; clone size: -; V gene: TRBV3-1/TRBV3-2; CDR3 protein: CASSQEISGNTDTQYF; CDR3 DNA: TGTGCCAGCAGCCAAGAAATTAGCGGGAACACAGATACGCAGTATTTT
J gene: TRBJ1-2; D gene: -; clone size: -; V gene: TRBV2; CDR3 protein: CASSEAGLYGYTF; CDR3 DNA: TGTGCCAGCAGTGAGGCAGGCCTCTATGGCTACACCTTC
J gene: TRBJ1-4; D gene: TRBD1; clone size: once; V gene: TRBV4-1; CDR3 protein: CASSQGQGAANEKLFF; CDR3 DNA: TGCGCCAGCAGCCAGGGACAGGGGGCTGCTAATGAAAAACTGTTTTTT
J gene: TRBJ2-3; D gene: TRBD2; clone size: -; V gene: TRBV6-5; CDR3 protein: CASSTSGSTDTQYF; CDR3 DNA: TGTGCCAGCAGTACTAGCGGAAGCACAGATACGCAGTATTTT
J gene: TRBJ2-2; D gene: -; clone size: once; V gene: TRBV4-3; CDR3 protein: CASSQDVYNTGELFF; CDR3 DNA: TGCGCCAGCAGCCAAGACGTCTACAACACCGGGGAGCTGTTTTTT
J gene: TRBJ1-2; D gene: -; clone size: -; V gene: TRBV9; CDR3 protein: CASSVVGEFNYGYTF; CDR3 DNA: TGTGCCAGCAGCGTAGTAGGGGAATTTAACTATGGCTACACCTTC
J gene: TRBJ2-7; D gene: -; clone size: -; V gene: TRBV5-1; CDR3 protein: CASSLWGLTYEQYF; CDR3 DNA: TGCGCCAGCAGCTTGTGGGGACTGACCTACGAGCAGTACTTC
J gene: TRBJ1-3; D gene: -; clone size: -; V gene: TRBV28; CDR3 protein: CASSLGRTPGNTIYF; CDR3 DNA: TGTGCCAGCAGTTTAGGAAGGACACCCGGAAACACCATATATTTT
J gene: TRBJ1-2; D gene: -; clone size: few; V gene: TRBV7-9; CDR3 protein: CASRTGPPDGYTF; CDR3 DNA: TGTGCCAGCAGGACAGGCCCTCCCGATGGCTACACCTTC
J gene: TRBJ2-3; D gene: -; clone size: -; V gene: TRBV7-2; CDR3 protein: CASSSPQGSDTQYF; CDR3 DNA: TGTGCCAGCAGCTCACCCCAGGGTTCAGATACGCAGTATTTT
J gene: TRBJ1-3; D gene: -; clone size: once; V gene: TRBV30; CDR3 protein: CAWSVKGMGGNTIYF; CDR3 DNA: TGTGCCTGGAGTGTAAAGGGGATGGGTGGAAACACCATATATTTT
J gene: TRBJ2-7; D gene: TRBD2; clone size: -; V gene: TRBV4-2; CDR3 protein: CASSQRLAGVRYEQYF; CDR3 DNA: TGTGCCAGCAGCCAAAGACTAGCGGGGGTCCGGTACGAGCAGTACTTC
J gene: TRBJ2-7; D gene: TRBD2; clone size: -; V gene: TRBV9; CDR3 protein: CASSVTGTSGLEQYF; CDR3 DNA: TGTGCCAGCAGCGTAACCGGGACTAGCGGGCTCGAGCAGTACTTC
J gene: TRBJ1-1; D gene: -; clone size: few; V gene: TRBV29-1; CDR3 protein: CSVVGAPEAFF; CDR3 DNA: TGCAGCGTTGTGGGCGCCCCTGAAGCTTTCTTT